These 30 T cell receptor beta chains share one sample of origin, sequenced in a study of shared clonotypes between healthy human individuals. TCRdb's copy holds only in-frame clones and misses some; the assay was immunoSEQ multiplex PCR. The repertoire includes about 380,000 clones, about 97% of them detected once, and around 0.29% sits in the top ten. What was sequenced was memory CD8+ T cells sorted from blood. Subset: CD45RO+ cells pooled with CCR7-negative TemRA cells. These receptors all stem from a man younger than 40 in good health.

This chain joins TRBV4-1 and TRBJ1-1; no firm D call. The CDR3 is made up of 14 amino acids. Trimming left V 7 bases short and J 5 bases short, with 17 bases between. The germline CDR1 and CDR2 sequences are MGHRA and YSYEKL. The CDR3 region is CASTSTYRATEAFF. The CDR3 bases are TGCGCCAGCACCTCAACCTACCGGGCGACTGAAGCTTTCTTT.

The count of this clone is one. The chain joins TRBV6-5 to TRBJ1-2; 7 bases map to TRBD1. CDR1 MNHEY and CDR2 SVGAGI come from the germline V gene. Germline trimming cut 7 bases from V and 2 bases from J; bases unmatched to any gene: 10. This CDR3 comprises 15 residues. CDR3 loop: CASKRAGQQNYGYTF. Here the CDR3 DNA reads TGTGCCAGCAAACGGGCGGGACAGCAAAACTATGGCTACACCTTC.

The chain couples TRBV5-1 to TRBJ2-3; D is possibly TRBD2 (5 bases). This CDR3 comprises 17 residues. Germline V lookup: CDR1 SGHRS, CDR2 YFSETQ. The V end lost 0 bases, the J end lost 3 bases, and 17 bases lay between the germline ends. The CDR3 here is CASSLAGSGGTTDTQYF. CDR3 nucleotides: TGCGCCAGCAGCTTGGCGGGGTCGGGCGGAACGACAGATACGCAGTATTTT.

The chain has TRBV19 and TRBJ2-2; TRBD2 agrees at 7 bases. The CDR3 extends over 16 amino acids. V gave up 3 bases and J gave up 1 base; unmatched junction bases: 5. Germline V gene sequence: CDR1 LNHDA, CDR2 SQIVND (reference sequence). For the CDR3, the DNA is TGTGCCAGTAGTATTAGGTCTAGCGGGAACACCGGGGAGCTGTTTTTT. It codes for CASSIRSSGNTGELFF.

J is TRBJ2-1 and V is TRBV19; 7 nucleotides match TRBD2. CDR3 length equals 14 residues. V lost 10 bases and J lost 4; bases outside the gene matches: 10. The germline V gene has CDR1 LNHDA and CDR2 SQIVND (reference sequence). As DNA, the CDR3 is TGTGCCACCAGGACCCGGGACTATTACAATGAGCAGTTCTTC. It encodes CATRTRDYYNEQFF.

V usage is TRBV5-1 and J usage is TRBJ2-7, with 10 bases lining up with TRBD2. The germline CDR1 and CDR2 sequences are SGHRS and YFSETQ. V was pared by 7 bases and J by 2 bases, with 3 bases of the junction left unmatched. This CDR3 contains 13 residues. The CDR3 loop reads CASSAGGAYEQYF. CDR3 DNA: TGCGCCAGCTCAGCGGGAGGGGCCTACGAGCAGTACTTC.

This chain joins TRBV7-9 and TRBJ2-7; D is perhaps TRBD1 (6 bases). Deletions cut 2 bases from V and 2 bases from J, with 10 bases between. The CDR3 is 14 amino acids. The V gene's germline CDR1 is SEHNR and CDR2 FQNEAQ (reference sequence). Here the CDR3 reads CASSLQGRTYEQYF. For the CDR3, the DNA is TGTGCCAGCAGCTTACAGGGGCGAACCTACGAGCAGTACTTC. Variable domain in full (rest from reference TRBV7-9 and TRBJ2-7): DTGVSQNPRHKITKRGQNVTFRCDPISEHNRLYWYRQTLGQGPEFLTYFQNEAQLEKSRLLSDRFSAERPKGSFSTLEIQRTEQGDSAMYLCASSLQGRTYEQYFGPGTRLTVT.

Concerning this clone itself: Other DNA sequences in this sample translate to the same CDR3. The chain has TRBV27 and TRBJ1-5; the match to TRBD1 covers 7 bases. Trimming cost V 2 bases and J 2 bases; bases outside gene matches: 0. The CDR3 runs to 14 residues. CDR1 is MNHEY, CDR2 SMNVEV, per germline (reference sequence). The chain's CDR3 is CASSLTGGNQPQHF. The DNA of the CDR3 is TGTGCCAGCAGTTTAACAGGGGGCAATCAGCCCCAGCATTTT.

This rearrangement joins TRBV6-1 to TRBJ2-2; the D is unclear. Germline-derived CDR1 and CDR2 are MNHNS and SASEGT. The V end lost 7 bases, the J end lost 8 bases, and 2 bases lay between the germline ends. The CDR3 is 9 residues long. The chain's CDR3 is CASKGELFF. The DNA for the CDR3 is TGTGCCAGCAAGGGGGAGCTGTTTTTT.

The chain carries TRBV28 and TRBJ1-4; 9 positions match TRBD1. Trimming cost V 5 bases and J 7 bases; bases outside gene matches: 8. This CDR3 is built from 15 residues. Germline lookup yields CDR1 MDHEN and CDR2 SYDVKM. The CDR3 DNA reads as TGTGCCAGCAGTCCCGACAGGGGGAGGGTTGAAAAACTGTTTTTT. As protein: CASSPDRGRVEKLFF.

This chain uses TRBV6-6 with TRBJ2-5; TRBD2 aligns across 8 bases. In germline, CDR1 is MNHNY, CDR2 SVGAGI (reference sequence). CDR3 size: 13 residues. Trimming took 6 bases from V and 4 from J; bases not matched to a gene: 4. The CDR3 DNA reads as TGTGCCAGCAGGACCGGGACTAGAGAGACCCAGTACTTC. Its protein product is CASRTGTRETQYF.

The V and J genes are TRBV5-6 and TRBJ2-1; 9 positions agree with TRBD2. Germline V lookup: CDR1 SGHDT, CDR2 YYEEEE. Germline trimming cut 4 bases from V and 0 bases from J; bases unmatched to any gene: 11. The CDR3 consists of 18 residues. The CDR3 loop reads CASSNRWTSASSYNEQFF. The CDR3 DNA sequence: TGTGCCAGCAGCAACCGCTGGACTAGCGCAAGCTCCTACAATGAGCAGTTCTTC.

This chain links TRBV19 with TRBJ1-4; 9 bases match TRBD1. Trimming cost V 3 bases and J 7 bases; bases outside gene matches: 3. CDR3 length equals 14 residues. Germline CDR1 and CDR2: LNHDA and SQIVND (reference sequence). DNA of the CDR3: TGTGCCAGTAGTATGCGGGGACAGGGTGAAAAACTGTTTTTT. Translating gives CASSMRGQGEKLFF.

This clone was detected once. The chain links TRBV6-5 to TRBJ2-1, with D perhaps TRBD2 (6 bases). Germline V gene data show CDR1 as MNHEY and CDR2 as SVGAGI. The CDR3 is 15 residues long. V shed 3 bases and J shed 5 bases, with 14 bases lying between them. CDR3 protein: CASSYSGGRNNEQFF. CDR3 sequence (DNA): TGTGCCAGCAGTTATAGCGGCGGGCGAAACAATGAGCAGTTCTTC.

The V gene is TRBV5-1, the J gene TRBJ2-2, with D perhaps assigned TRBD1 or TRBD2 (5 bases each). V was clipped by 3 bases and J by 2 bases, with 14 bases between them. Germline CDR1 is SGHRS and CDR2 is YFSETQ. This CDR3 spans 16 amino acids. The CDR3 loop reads CASSSHGTLNTGELFF. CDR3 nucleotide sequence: TGCGCCAGCAGCTCGCATGGGACCTTAAACACCGGGGAGCTGTTTTTT. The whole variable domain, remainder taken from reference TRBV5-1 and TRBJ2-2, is KAGVTQTPRYLIKTRGQQVTLSCSPISGHRSVSWYQQTPGQGLQFLFEYFSETQRNKGNFPGRFSGRQFSNSRSEMNVSTLELGDSALYLCASSSHGTLNTGELFFGEGSRLTVL.

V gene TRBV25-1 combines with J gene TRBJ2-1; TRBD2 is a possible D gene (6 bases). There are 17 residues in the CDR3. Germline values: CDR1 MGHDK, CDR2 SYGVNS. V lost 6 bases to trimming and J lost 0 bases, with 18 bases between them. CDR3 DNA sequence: TGTGCCAGCAGCGCCACACGGGAGATTAGCTCCTACAATGAGCAGTTCTTC. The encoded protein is CASSATREISSYNEQFF. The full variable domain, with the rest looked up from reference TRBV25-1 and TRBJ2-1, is EADIYQTPRYLVIGTGKKITLECSQTMGHDKMYWYQQDPGMELHLIHYSYGVNSTEKGDLSSESTVSRIRTEHFPLTLESARPSHTSQYLCASSATREISSYNEQFFGPGTRLTVL.

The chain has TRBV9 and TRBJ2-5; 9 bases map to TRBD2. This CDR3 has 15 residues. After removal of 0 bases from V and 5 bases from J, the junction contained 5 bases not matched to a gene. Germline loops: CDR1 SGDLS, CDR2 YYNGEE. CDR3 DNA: TGTGCCAGCAGCGTAGATGCGGGAGGGCGTGAGACCCAGTACTTC. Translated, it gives CASSVDAGGRETQYF.

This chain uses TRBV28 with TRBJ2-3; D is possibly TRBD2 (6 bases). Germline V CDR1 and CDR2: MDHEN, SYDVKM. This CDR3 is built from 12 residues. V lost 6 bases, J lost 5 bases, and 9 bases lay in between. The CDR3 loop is CASRGGIDTQYF. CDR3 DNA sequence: TGTGCCAGCAGGGGAGGAATAGATACGCAGTATTTT.

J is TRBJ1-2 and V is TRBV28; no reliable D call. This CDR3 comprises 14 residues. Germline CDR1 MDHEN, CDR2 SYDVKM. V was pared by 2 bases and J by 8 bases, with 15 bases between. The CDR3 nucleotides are TGTGCCAGCAGTTTACGGGCGGCCAGAGGGGGCTACACCTTC. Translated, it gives CASSLRAARGGYTF.

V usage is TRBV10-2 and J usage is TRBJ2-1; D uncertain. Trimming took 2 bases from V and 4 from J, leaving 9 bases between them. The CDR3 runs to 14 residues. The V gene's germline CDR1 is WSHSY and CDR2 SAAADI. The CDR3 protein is CASSEMWPYNEQFF. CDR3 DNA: TGCGCCAGCAGTGAGATGTGGCCTTACAATGAGCAGTTCTTC.

CDR3 bases: TGTGCCAGCAGCGTTGTACGGGCGGGAGTTTCTAATCACAACAATGAGCAGTTCTTC. Protein sequence: CASSVVRAGVSNHNNEQFF. This rearrangement joins TRBV7-3 to TRBJ2-1; TRBD2 matches at 7 bases. CDR3 length: 19 amino acids. Germline trimming cut 5 bases from V and 5 bases from J; bases unmatched to any gene: 21. Germline lookup yields CDR1 SGHTA and CDR2 FQGTGA.

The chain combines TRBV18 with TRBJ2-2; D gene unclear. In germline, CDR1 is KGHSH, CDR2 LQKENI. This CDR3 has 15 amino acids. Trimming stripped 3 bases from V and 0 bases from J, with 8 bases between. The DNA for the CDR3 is TGTGCCAGCTCACCGTCTCTCGCGAACACCGGGGAGCTGTTTTTT. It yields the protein CASSPSLANTGELFF.

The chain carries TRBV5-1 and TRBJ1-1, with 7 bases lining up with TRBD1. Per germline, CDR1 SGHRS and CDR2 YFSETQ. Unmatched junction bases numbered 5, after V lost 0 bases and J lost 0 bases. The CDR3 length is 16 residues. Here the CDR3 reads CASSLETGIMNTEAFF. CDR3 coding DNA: TGCGCCAGCAGCTTGGAGACAGGGATCATGAACACTGAAGCTTTCTTT.

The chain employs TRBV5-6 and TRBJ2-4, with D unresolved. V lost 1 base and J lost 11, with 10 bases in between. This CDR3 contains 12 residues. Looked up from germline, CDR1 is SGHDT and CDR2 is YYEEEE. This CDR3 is CASSLSAQVQYF. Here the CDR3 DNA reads TGTGCCAGCAGCTTGAGTGCGCAGGTTCAGTACTTC.

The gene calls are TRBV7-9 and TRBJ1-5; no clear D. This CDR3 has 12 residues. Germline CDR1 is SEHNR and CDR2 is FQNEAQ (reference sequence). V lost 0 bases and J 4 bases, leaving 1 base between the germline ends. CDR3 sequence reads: CASSLANQPQHF. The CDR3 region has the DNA TGTGCCAGCAGCTTAGCGAATCAGCCCCAGCATTTT.

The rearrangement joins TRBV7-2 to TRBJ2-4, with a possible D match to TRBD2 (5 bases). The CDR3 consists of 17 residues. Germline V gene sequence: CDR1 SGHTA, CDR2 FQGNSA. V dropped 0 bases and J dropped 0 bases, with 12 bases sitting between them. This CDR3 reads CASSLAVLGLAKNIQYF. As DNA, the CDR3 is TGTGCCAGCAGCTTAGCGGTTCTAGGACTAGCCAAAAACATTCAGTACTTC.

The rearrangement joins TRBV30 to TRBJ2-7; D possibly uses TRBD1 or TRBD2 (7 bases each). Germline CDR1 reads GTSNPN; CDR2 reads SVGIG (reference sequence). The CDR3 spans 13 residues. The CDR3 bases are TGTGCTGCGGGGGAGGGGGCTACCTACGAGCAGTACTTC. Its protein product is CAAGEGATYEQYF.

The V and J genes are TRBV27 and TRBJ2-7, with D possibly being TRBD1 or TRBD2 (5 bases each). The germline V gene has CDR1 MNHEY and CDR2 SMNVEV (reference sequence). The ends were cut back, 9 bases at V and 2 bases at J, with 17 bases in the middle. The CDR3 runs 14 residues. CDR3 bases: TGTGCCAGTCAACCCCGGGACGGACCCTACGAGCAGTACTTC. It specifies CASQPRDGPYEQYF.

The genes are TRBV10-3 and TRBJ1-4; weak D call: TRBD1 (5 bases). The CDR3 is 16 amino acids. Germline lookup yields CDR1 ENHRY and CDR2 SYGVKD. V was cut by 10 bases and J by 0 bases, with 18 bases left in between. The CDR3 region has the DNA TGTGCCACTTCGGACATGCAGAGGGCAACTAATGAAAAACTGTTTTTT. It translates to CATSDMQRATNEKLFF.

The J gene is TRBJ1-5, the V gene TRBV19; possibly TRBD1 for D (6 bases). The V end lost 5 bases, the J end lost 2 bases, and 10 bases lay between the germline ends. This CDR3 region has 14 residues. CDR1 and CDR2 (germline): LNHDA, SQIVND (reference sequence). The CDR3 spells CASSWAGGNQPQHF. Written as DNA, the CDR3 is TGTGCCAGTAGTTGGGCAGGGGGCAATCAGCCCCAGCATTTT.